Each of the 5 T cell receptor beta chains below was sequenced from the same sample in a study of neoadjuvant anti-PD-1 for oral cavity cancer. The method was immunoSEQ multiplex PCR; TCRdb's version includes in-frame clones alone and lacks a portion of them. This table holds tens of thousands of clones, 80% to 90% found once. The source material was PBMCs, sampled before nivolumab (anti-PD-1) treatment. The source of these receptors is a person aged 40-85 years with oral cavity squamous cell carcinoma.

J is TRBJ2-7 and V is TRBV2; D gene uncertain. Germline V lookup: CDR1 SNHLY, CDR2 FYNNEI. This CDR3 region has 15 residues. Trimming stripped 2 bases from V and 2 bases from J, with 13 bases between. The CDR3 DNA sequence: TGTGCCAGCAGTGAACAACTAACGCTGGCCTACGAGCAGTACTTC. It encodes CASSEQLTLAYEQYF.

This chain connects TRBV11-2 to TRBJ2-1; no clear D. The ends were cut back, 3 bases at V and 9 bases at J, with 12 bases in the middle. Germline assignment: CDR1 SGHAT and CDR2 FQNNGV. There are 13 residues in the CDR3. Here the CDR3 DNA reads TGTGCCAGCAGCTTTGGGTCGACGGCTGAGCAGTTCTTC. Residues: CASSFGSTAEQFF.

Only a few counts were recorded for this clone. The gene calls are TRBV6-1 and TRBJ1-5; D is perhaps TRBD1 (5 bases). Germline CDR1 MNHNS, CDR2 SASEGT. The CDR3 spans 13 residues. V was pared by 4 bases and J by 9 bases, with 13 bases between. For the CDR3, the DNA is TGTGCCAGCAGTGCGGGGCGCATTGGGCCCCAGCATTTT. It codes for CASSAGRIGPQHF.

This clone was seen only a few times. J is TRBJ2-2 and V is TRBV6-5; 8 bases are shared with TRBD1. Germline V gives CDR1 MNHEY, CDR2 SVGAGI. V dropped 5 bases and J dropped 5; count of bases not matched to a gene: 4. The CDR3 covers 14 residues. The DNA of the CDR3 is TGTGCCAGCAGTCCAGGGGGCGAGACCGGGGAGCTGTTTTTT. Its translation is CASSPGGETGELFF.

The chain joins TRBV7-3 to TRBJ1-2; D is perhaps TRBD1 (5 bases). V shed 2 bases and J shed 8 bases, with 18 bases lying between them. This CDR3 region has 15 residues. From germline, CDR1 is SGHTA and CDR2 FQGTGA. The CDR3 region has the DNA TGTGCCAGCAGCTTAGCCGGCCAGGGAGGGGAGGGCTACACCTTC. This sequence encodes CASSLAGQGGEGYTF.